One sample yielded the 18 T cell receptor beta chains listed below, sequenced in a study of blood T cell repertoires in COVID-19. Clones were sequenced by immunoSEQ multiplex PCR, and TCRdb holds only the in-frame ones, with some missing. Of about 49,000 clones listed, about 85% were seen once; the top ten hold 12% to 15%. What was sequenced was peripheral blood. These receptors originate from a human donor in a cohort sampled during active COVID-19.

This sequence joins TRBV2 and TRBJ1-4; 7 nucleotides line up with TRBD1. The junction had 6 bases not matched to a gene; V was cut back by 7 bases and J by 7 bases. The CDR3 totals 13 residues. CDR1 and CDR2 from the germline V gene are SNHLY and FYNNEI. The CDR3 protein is CASTGGVVEKLFF. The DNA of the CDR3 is TGTGCCAGCACAGGGGGTGTGGTTGAAAAACTGTTTTTT.

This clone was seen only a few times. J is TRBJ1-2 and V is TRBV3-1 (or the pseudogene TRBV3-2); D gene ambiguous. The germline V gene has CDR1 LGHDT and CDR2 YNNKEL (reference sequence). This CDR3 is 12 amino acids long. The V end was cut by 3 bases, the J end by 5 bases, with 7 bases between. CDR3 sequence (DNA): TGTGCCAGCAGCCACACAGTGTATGGCTACACCTTC. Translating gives CASSHTVYGYTF.

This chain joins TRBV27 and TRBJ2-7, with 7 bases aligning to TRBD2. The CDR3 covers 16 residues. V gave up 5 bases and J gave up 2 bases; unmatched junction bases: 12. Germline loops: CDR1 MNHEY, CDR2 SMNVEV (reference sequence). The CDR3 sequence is CASSPLGTGGAYEQYF. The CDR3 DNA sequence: TGTGCCAGCAGTCCGTTGGGTACGGGAGGCGCCTACGAGCAGTACTTC.

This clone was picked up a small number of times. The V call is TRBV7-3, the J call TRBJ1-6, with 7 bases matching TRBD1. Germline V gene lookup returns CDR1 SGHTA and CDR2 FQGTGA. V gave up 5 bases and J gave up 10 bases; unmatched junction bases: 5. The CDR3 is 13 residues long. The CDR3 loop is CASSVQGRSPLHF. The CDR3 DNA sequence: TGTGCCAGCAGCGTACAGGGGAGGTCACCCCTCCACTTT.

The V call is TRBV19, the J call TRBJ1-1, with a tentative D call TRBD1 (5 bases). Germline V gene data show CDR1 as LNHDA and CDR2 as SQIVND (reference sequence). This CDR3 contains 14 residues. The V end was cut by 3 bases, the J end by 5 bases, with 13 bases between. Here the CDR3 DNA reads TGTGCCAGTAGTATGCAACAGGTCGGAACTGAAGCTTTCTTT. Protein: CASSMQQVGTEAFF.

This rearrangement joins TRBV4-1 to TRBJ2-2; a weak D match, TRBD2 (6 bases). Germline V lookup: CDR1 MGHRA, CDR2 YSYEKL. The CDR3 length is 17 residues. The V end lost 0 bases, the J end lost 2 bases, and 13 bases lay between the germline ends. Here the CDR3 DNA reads TGCGCCAGCAGCCAAGATCCCGCCGGGGGTAACACCGGGGAGCTGTTTTTT. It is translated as CASSQDPAGGNTGELFF.

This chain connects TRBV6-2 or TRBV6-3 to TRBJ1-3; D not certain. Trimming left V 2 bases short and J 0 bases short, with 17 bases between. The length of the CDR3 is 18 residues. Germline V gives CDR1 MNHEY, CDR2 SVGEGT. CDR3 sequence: CASSYTRVGLFSGNTIYF. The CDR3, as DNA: TGTGCCAGCAGTTACACTCGGGTCGGGTTGTTCTCTGGAAACACCATATATTTT.

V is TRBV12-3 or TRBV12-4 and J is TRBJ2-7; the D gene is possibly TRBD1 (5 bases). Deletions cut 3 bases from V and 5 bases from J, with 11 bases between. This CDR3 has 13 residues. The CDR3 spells CASSFLGVHEQYF. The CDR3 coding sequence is TGTGCCAGCAGTTTCCTAGGGGTCCACGAGCAGTACTTC.

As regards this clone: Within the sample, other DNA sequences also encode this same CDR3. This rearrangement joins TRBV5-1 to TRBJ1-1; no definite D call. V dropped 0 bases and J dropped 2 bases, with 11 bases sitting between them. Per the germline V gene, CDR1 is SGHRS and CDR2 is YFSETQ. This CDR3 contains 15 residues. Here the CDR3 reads CASSLDGEPNTEAFF. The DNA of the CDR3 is TGCGCCAGCAGCTTGGATGGAGAACCTAACACTGAAGCTTTCTTT.

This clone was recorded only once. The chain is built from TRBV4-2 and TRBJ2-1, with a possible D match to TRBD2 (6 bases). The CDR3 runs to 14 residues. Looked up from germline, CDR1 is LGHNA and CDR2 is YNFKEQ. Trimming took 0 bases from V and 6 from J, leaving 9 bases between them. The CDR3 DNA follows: TGTGCCAGCAGCCAAGATGGGACTCGCAATGAGCAGTTCTTC. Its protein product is CASSQDGTRNEQFF.

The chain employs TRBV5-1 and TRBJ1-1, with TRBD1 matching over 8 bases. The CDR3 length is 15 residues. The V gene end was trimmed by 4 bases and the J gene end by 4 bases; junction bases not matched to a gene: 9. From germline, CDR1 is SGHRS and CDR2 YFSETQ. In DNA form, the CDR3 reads TGCGCCAGCAGCGTAGAAGGGACAGGTTTCACTGAAGCTTTCTTT. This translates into CASSVEGTGFTEAFF.

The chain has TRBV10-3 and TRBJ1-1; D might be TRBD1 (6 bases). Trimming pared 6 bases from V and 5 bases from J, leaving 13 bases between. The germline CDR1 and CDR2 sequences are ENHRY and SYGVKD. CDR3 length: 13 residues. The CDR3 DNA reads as TGTGCCATCAGGAAGGGGGGGGTGACTGAAGCTTTCTTT. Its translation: CAIRKGGVTEAFF.

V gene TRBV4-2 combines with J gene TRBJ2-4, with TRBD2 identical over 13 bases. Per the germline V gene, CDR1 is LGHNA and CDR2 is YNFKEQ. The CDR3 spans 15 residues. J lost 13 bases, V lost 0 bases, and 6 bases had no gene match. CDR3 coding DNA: TGTGCCAGCAGCCAAGATTTGGCACTAGCGGGGGGGCAGTACTTC. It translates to CASSQDLALAGGQYF.

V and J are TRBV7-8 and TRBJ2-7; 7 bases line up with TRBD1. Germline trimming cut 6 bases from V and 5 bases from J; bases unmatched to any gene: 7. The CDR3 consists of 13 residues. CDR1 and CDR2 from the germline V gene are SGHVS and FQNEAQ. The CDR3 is CASSSGTANEQYF. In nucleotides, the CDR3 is TGTGCCAGCAGTTCCGGGACAGCTAACGAGCAGTACTTC.

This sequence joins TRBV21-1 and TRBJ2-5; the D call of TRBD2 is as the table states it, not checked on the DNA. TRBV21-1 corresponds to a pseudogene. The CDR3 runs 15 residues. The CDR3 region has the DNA TGTGCCAGCAGCAGGGCTAGCGGGTACCAAGAGACCCAGTACTTC. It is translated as CASSRASGYQETQYF.

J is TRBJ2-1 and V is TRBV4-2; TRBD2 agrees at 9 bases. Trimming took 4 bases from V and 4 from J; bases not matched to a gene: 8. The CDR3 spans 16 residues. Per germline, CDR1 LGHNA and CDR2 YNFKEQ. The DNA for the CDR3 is TGTGCCAGCAGCCTTCTAGCGGGGAGCCTATACAATGAGCAGTTCTTC. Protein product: CASSLLAGSLYNEQFF.

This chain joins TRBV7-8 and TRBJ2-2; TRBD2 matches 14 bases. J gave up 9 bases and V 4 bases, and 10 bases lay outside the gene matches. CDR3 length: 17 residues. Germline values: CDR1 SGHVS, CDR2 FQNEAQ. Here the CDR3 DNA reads TGTGCCAGCAGCTCGACCGGGACTAGCGGGAGACTCAGGGAGCTGTTTTTT. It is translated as CASSSTGTSGRLRELFF.

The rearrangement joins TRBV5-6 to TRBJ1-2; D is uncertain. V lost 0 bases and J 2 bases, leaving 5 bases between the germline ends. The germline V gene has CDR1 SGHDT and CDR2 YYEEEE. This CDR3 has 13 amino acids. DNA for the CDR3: TGTGCCAGCAGCTTGGATCCGAACTATGGCTACACCTTC. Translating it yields CASSLDPNYGYTF.